This TCR beta chain was sequenced for a study of shared clonotypes between healthy human individuals. On the study more broadly: For every donor, three CD4 naive, three CD4 memory, two CD8 naive and one CD8 memory plates were used.

Germline-derived CDR1 and CDR2 are MNHEY and SMNVEV (reference sequence). The CDR3 loop spans 14 amino acids. The V end was cut by 8 bases, the J end by 0 bases, with 8 bases between. Genomic DNA per cell subset filled all wells of several immunoSEQ plates. As originally analysed: ImmunoSEQ yielded junction-only sequences lacking quality scores, so filtering differed. Clones were sequenced by immunoSEQ multiplex PCR, and TCRdb holds only the in-frame ones, with some missing. V, J and clone size are those of that table, while D and trimming were read from the DNA. This repertoire shows over a million clones, under 80% found once; its top ten account for about 1.5%.

The receptor's source is a man between 18 and 29 years old in good health. V usage is TRBV27 and J usage is TRBJ2-6; no reliable D call. Sequencing was done on a sample of memory CD4+ T cells sorted from blood. The subset here: CD45RA-negative fraction. The CDR3 region has the DNA TGTGCCAGCCAGAAGGTCTCTGGGGCCAACGTCCTGACTTTC. Translation: CASQKVSGANVLTF.